Sequencing of this TCR beta chain was carried out in a study of T cell clonotyping in hematopoietic cell transplantation. Whole-study context: Pretransplant recipient samples were taken after cytoreduction.

Produced via immunoSEQ multiplex PCR; TCRdb's table is partial and in-frame only. The sample lists some 30,000 clones; 60% to 75% were seen once. CDR3 length: 15 residues. V lost 3 bases and J lost 0, with 9 bases in between. CDR1 and CDR2 (germline): MNHEY, SVGAGI. Study observations and caveats: Recipient TCR diversity dropped after transplant; expanded clonotypes rose from day 30 to 180. At the given depth, recipient repertoires were over 97% de novo clonotypes. Cells were unsorted, so CD4 and CD8 contributions were not separated.

Regarding time point: recipient sample about 28 days before transplant, after cytoreduction. Regarding this clone: Its antigen is undetermined.

V usage is TRBV6-5 and J usage is TRBJ1-5, with D unclear. The sequence was collected from a man in his fifties with myelodysplastic syndrome. Some clones in this sample may be carry-over from other donors' samples. The input for sequencing was peripheral blood mononuclear cells, taken before stem cell transplant. In nucleotides, the CDR3 is TGTGCCAGCAGTTATAGTAGGTATAGCAATCAGCCCCAGCATTTT. Amino acid sequence: CASSYSRYSNQPQHF.